The entry below describes one T cell receptor (beta chain). What it binds is unknown. The junction departs from germline at one end; a sequencing error may be responsible. This sample is part of a study of T-cell memory formation after mild COVID-19. Study results and caveats: Memory sampled before infection contained some responding clones, suggesting cross-reactive memory joined. Second-wave clones that peaked on day 37 lacked confirmed SARS-CoV-2 specificity.

The CDR3 is 15 amino acids. TCRdb re-derived calls from the 5' RACE reads in MiXCR, one entry per CDR3 protein. This table has fewer than 650,000 distinct CDR3 sequences, roughly 21% appearing once. This sequence originates from an adult woman who had mild COVID-19 (a few samples of this study predate the infection). Cell type and time point are not known. The V and J genes are TRBV12-3 or TRBV12-4 and TRBJ1-6; tentative D call: TRBD1 (5 bases). What was sequenced was PBMCs or a T cell subset sorted from them (not recorded which). The CDR3 here is CSSSWGGGTGSPLHF. Written as DNA, the CDR3 is TGTTCCAGCAGTTGGGGAGGAGGGACGGGATCACCCCTCCACTTT.